This TCR beta chain was observed in a study of cytomegalovirus exposure and HLA in healthy donors. Study background: Per a later analysis, the approximately 600 first-cohort and some 110 validation repertoires shared one platform.

Study results and caveats: First-cohort TCR clusters were later found to tend to co-occur in the approximately 120 validation repertoires.

CDR1 and CDR2 from the germline V gene are SGHNT and YYREEE (reference sequence). With 6 bases clipped from V and 6 bases from J, the junction kept 15 bases outside the gene matches. The length of the CDR3 is 15 residues. As concerns this clone: Its antigen is still unknown.

Clones were sequenced by immunoSEQ multiplex PCR, and TCRdb holds only the in-frame ones, with some missing. The repertoire consists of hundreds of thousands of clones, with roughly 83% occurring once and the leading ten covering roughly 5.7%. V gene TRBV5-4 combines with J gene TRBJ2-7; 7 nucleotides align to TRBD2. The sample consisted of PBMCs. This receptor was identified in a woman aged 18-29 years in good health and CMV-seronegative. The CDR3 DNA sequence: TGTGCCAGCAAACCCCCGGGAGCGGGAAGTTTCGAGCAGTACTTC. This translates into CASKPPGAGSFEQYF. Combining the CDR3 with reference TRBV5-4 and TRBJ2-7 gives the whole variable domain ETGVTQSPTHLIKTRGQQVTLRCSSQSGHNTVSWYQQALGQGPQFIFQYYREEENGRGNFPPRFSGLQFPNYSSELNVNALELDDSALYLCASKPPGAGSFEQYFGPGTRLTVT.